This TCR beta chain was identified during a study of tumor and adjacent non-tumor tissue in lung cancer. Background on the study: The patients, 10 men and 4 or 5 women, were roughly 30 to 85 with stage I to III disease.

Study-wide results and caveats: TCR diversity was significantly greater in tumor than normal lung tissue.

Concerning this clonotype: What it binds is unknown. A much larger clone sits a single nucleotide away, making a read error possible.

The template was RNA from unsorted bulk tissue. The normal lung tissue was taken more than 3 cm from the tumor edge. TCRbeta libraries were built with three rounds of nested PCR, modified from ARM-PCR. Each CDR3 protein gets one entry after TCRdb re-called the multiplex PCR reads with MiXCR. The repertoire holds about 86,000 distinct CDR3 sequences, 76% seen once, with about a fifth in the top ten. This CDR3 is 14 amino acids long. Germline CDR1 reads MGHDK; CDR2 reads SYGVNS. The sample taken for sequencing was distant non-tumor lung tissue. The chain carries TRBV25-1 and TRBJ2-5; D might be TRBD1 or TRBD2, each matching 6 bases. The clonotype comes from a woman in her forties or fifties with non-small cell lung cancer. The CDR3, as DNA: TGTGCCAGCAGTGAATCGGAGGGACAAGAGGCCCAGTACTTC. Amino acids: CASSESEGQEAQYF. Based on the CDR3 plus reference TRBV25-1 and TRBJ2-5, the full variable domain is EADIYQTPRYLVIGTGKKITLECSQTMGHDKMYWYQQDPGMELHLIHYSYGVNSTEKGDLSSESTVSRIRTEHFPLTLESARPSHTSQYLCASSESEGQEAQYFGPGTRLLVL.